In this sample, the clone carrying this T cell receptor beta chain turned up once. The CDR3 loop spans 15 amino acids. Between the trimmed V and J ends, which lost 0 bases and 6 bases, there was a span of 12 bases. Germline V lookup: CDR1 SGDLS, CDR2 YYNGEE. First hyperthyroidism diagnosis is when the blood sample was obtained, before any ophthalmopathy symptoms. RNA transcripts provided the source from which TCR beta CDR3 regions were amplified. First-round RT-PCR with HTBI primers amplified the TCR CDR3 region. Via MiXCR, TCRdb re-called the multiplex PCR reads, giving one row per CDR3 protein. The sample has fewer than 350,000 distinct CDR3 sequences; more than 10% are singletons. This specimen comes from a study of T cells in Graves' hyperthyroidism and ophthalmopathy.

The rearrangement uses TRBV9 and TRBJ2-2, with a weak D call TRBD2 (8 bases). The source of this sequence is a woman younger than 45 with Graves' hyperthyroidism that later progressed to Graves' ophthalmopathy. Sequences were obtained from blood. This chain's CDR3 is CASSVAGGGSGELFF. CDR3 nucleotides: TGTGCCAGCAGCGTAGCGGGAGGGGGCTCCGGGGAGCTGTTTTTT.